This T cell receptor beta chain was obtained from a study of cytomegalovirus exposure and HLA in healthy donors. The CDR3 totals 15 residues. CDR1 is MDHEN and CDR2 is SYDVKM in the germline V gene. V dropped 3 bases and J dropped 3; count of bases not matched to a gene: 5. Points from the study as a whole: Accurate HLA-A and HLA-B prediction from TCR beta sequences was reported for most subjects.

In this sample, this clone turned up once. What it binds is unknown. PCR was performed using 60 Vbeta and 13 Jbeta primers. Some clones are missing from TCRdb's copy, which holds only in-frame ones; the method was immunoSEQ multiplex PCR. There are 70,000 to 80,000 clones in the sample; around 73% occur only once, and nearly 9% lies in the top ten. The origin of this receptor is a woman aged 40 to 49 in good health and CMV-seropositive. The material sequenced was PBMCs. The V call is TRBV28, the J call TRBJ1-5; 7 nucleotides align to TRBD1. The DNA of the CDR3 is TGTGCCAGCAGTTTGTCAGGGGGGTACAATCAGCCCCAGCATTTT. Protein product: CASSLSGGYNQPQHF.